Following are 2 T cell receptor beta chains from one sample sequenced in a study of STAT5B mutations in CD4+ large granular lymphocyte leukemia. Using immunoSEQ multiplex PCR, the repertoire was profiled, and TCRdb retains in-frame clones only, with some absent. The table has 22,000 or so clones, roughly 80% seen once. The sequencing input was CD4+ T cells from blood buffy coats. These receptors were collected from a human donor in good health.

The chain links TRBV5-8 to TRBJ1-1, with 7 nucleotides matching TRBD1. The CDR3 has 15 amino acids. Per germline, CDR1 SGHTS and CDR2 YDEGEE. J lost 4 bases, V lost 0 bases, and 6 bases had no gene match. CDR3 residues: CASSLGDREGTEAFF. The CDR3 nucleotides are TGTGCCAGCAGCTTGGGCGACAGGGAAGGCACTGAAGCTTTCTTT. Based on the CDR3 plus reference TRBV5-8 and TRBJ1-1, the full variable domain is EAGVTQSPTHLIKTRGQQATLRCSPISGHTSVYWYQQALGLGLQFLLWYDEGEERNRGNFPPRFSGRQFPNYSSELNVNALELEDSALYLCASSLGDREGTEAFFGQGTRLTVV.

The V and J genes are TRBV19 and TRBJ2-2; D may be TRBD1 (5 bases). V was shortened by 5 bases and J by 4 bases, with 11 bases between the two germline ends. CDR1 LNHDA and CDR2 SQIVND come from the germline V gene (reference sequence). This CDR3 is built from 14 residues. CDR3 protein: CASSPGWATGELFF. CDR3 nucleotides: TGTGCCAGTAGTCCAGGGTGGGCCACCGGGGAGCTGTTTTTT.